The subject of this entry is one T cell receptor (beta chain). Its antigen is as yet unknown. Per the germline V gene, CDR1 is SGHRS and CDR2 is YFSETQ. The CDR3 totals 15 residues. Trimming shortened V by 4 bases and J by 2 bases, and 15 bases separated the two germline ends. This sample is drawn from a study of graft-versus-host responses after intestinal transplantation. The method was immunoSEQ multiplex PCR; TCRdb's version includes in-frame clones alone and lacks a portion of them. The sample has roughly 100,000 clones, over 75% seen once. This chain uses TRBV5-1 with TRBJ1-2; D perhaps matches TRBD1 (5 bases). The source material was unstimulated CD4+ T cells sorted from spleen or lymph node cells, sampled before intestinal transplant. The sequence was collected from a human donor who received an intestinal transplant. The CDR3 coding sequence is TGCGCCAGCAGCAGGGGAGGGGATGCCAACTATGGCTACACCTTC. This encodes CASSRGGDANYGYTF.